This T cell receptor beta chain derives from a study of blood T cell repertoires in COVID-19. Whole-study context: Specimens from acute and convalescent COVID-19 originated in the United States, Italy and Spain. T cells, B-cell-depleted T cells, or PBMCs provided the cDNA or gDNA that served as material.

Authors' analysis steps: Scientists estimated how many nucleated cells there were by amplifying reference gene primers. Assay: immunoSEQ multiplex PCR; the TCRdb copy retains only in-frame clones and omits some. The V and J calls and the clone size are those of that table, but D and trimming were determined from the DNA. The table records over 130,000 clones, 88% of them present only once. The CDR3 extends over 12 amino acids. The germline V gene has CDR1 LGHDT and CDR2 YNNKEL (reference sequence). Trimming took off 1 base at V and 4 bases at J, with 2 bases between the two ends. The J gene is TRBJ1-5, the V gene TRBV3-1 (or the pseudogene TRBV3-2); D gene ambiguous. Specimen: peripheral blood. This TCR derives from a man in his 60s with active or convalescent COVID-19. CDR3 amino acids: CASSQVNQPQHF. Here the CDR3 DNA reads TGTGCCAGCAGCCAAGTAAATCAGCCCCAGCATTTT.